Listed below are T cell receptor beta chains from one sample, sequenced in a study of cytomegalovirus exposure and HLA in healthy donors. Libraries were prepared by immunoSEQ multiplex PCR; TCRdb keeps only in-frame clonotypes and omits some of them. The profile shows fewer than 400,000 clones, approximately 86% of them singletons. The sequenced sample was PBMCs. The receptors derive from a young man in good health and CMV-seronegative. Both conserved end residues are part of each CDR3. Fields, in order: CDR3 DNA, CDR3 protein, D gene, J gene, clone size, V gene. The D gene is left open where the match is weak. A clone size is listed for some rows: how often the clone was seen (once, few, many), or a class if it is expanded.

TGTGCCAGCCTACCCCGGGACAGGGTTTACCATGAGCAGTTCTTC CASLPRDRVYHEQFF TRBD1 TRBJ2-1 . TRBV6-1
TGTGCCAGCAGCTTGGGTGTCAGGGGGCTATACGAGCAGTACTTC CASSLGVRGLYEQYF TRBD1 TRBJ2-7 . TRBV5-5
TGTGCCAGCAGCTCAACAGAATCCGCTGGAAACACCATATATTTT CASSSTESAGNTIYF . TRBJ1-3 . TRBV13
TGCGCCAGCAGCTCCCTCCCGACCGACAGCTCCTACGAGCAGTACTTC CASSSLPTDSSYEQYF . TRBJ2-7 . TRBV5-1
TGTGCCAGTAGTCCCGGGAGTGCAGTGACCTACGAGCAGTACTTC CASSPGSAVTYEQYF . TRBJ2-7 . TRBV19
. CASSSSGGNYNSPLHF . TRBJ1-6 . TRBV6-6
TGTGCCAGAAGCATACAAACGGGGTATGGCTACACCTTC CARSIQTGYGYTF . TRBJ1-2 . TRBV5-3
TGTGCCAGCAGTTACTTTACAGGGGGTTTCACTGAAGCTTTCTTT CASSYFTGGFTEAFF TRBD1 TRBJ1-1 . TRBV6-5
TGTGCCAGCAGAACCGGGAGATTAGATTCACCCCTCCACTTT CASRTGRLDSPLHF . TRBJ1-6 few TRBV2
TGCGCCAGCAGCTCCCCGGGACAGGGTCGATATGGCTACACCTTC CASSSPGQGRYGYTF TRBD1 TRBJ1-2 . TRBV10-2
TGCGCCAGCAGCGCCCACGGGGACAGCAATAATTCACCCCTCCACTTT CASSAHGDSNNSPLHF TRBD1 TRBJ1-6 . TRBV4-1
TGTGCCAGCTCACCAGCTAGCGGTTCTTACAATGAGCAGTTCTTC CASSPASGSYNEQFF TRBD2 TRBJ2-1 . TRBV18
TGTGCCAGCAGTAACAGGGGTTTGTGGTCCGGGGAGCTGTTTTTT CASSNRGLWSGELFF TRBD1 TRBJ2-2 . TRBV25-1
TGTGCCAGCAGCCTAAGAGCTTCCTCTTGGGACAGGTTGGCCGGGGAGCTGTTTTTT CASSLRASSWDRLAGELFF TRBD1 TRBJ2-2 . TRBV5-6
TGTGCCAGCAGCCCAGGCCCCAGCGGTTACGAGCAGTACTTC CASSPGPSGYEQYF . TRBJ2-7 . TRBV9
TGCGCCAGCAGCCAAGATGCCCCTCCAGGGGACCTAACTGAAGCTTTCTTT CASSQDAPPGDLTEAFF . TRBJ1-1 . TRBV4-3
TGTGCCAGCAGCTCGTACAGGGATGCCTCCTATAATTCACCCCTCCACTTT CASSSYRDASYNSPLHF . TRBJ1-6 . TRBV7-9
TGCGCCAGCAGCCAAGATCTAACCGGACAGGAAAATCAGCCCCAGCATTTT CASSQDLTGQENQPQHF TRBD1 TRBJ1-5 . TRBV4-3
TGTGCCAGCAGCTTAGTGTCGAGACAGGGATCAGATACGCAGTATTTT CASSLVSRQGSDTQYF TRBD1 TRBJ2-3 . TRBV7-9
TGTGCCAGCAATCGAGGGCGAGAAGAGACCCAGTACTTC CASNRGREETQYF . TRBJ2-5 . TRBV7-8
TGTGCCAGCAGCCCACTGGGCCGAGAGACTTCACCCCTCCACTTT CASSPLGRETSPLHF . TRBJ1-6 . TRBV7-2
TGTGCCAGCAGCGAAACTAGCGGGACAGGGCGCAATGAGCAGTTCTTC CASSETSGTGRNEQFF . TRBJ2-1 . TRBV6-1
TGTGCTAGTGGTTTGGGAGACAGGGCCTACGAGCAGTACTTC CASGLGDRAYEQYF TRBD1 TRBJ2-7 . TRBV12-5
TGTGCCAGCATGAAGGACAGGACCTACGAGCAGTACTTC CASMKDRTYEQYF TRBD1 TRBJ2-7 . TRBV25-1
TGTGCCAGCAGTGGGAGACGGGGAAATGAGCAGTTCTTC CASSGRRGNEQFF . TRBJ2-1 . TRBV27
TGTGCCAGCAGGACTAGCAGGCCGGGCGGGGCGAATCCCTACGAGCAGTACTTC CASRTSRPGGANPYEQYF TRBD2 TRBJ2-7 . TRBV11-2
TGTGCCAGCAGCTTTTACAATGAGCAGTTCTTC CASSFYNEQFF . TRBJ2-1 . TRBV27
TGTGCCATCAGTGCTCGTCCAGGGGATTTGGACTATGGCTACACCTTC CAISARPGDLDYGYTF . TRBJ1-2 . TRBV10-3
TGTGCCAGCAGTGAAGCGGGGGGTGGCTACACCTTC CASSEAGGGYTF . TRBJ1-2 . TRBV2
TGTGCCACCAGCAGAATCGGGACAGGGGTTACCGGGGAGCTGTTTTTT CATSRIGTGVTGELFF TRBD1 TRBJ2-2 . TRBV15
TGTGCCAGTAGTATTGTGTGGAGCTCTGGGGCCAACGTCCTGACTTTC CASSIVWSSGANVLTF . TRBJ2-6 . TRBV19
TGTGCCAGCAGTTTTAGACAGGGAAGTCAGCCCCAGCATTTT CASSFRQGSQPQHF TRBD1 TRBJ1-5 . TRBV27
TGTGCCAGCTCACCATCTAGAGCCAGGGGGCATGGAAATGAGCAGTTCTTC CASSPSRARGHGNEQFF TRBD1 TRBJ2-1 . TRBV18
TGCGCCAGCAGTCCAAGGGAGAGCTCCTACGAGCAGTACTTC CASSPRESSYEQYF . TRBJ2-7 . TRBV5-1
TGTGCCAGCAGTTTAAGGCCGGGGTTGGAGGGCTACACCTTC CASSLRPGLEGYTF . TRBJ1-2 once TRBV27
TGCGCCAGCAGCCACCAGACAGGGTACCCTGAAGCTTTCTTT CASSHQTGYPEAFF TRBD1 TRBJ1-1 once TRBV4-1
TGTGCCATCAGTGAGTCCGGAGGGAACACTGAAGCTTTCTTT CAISESGGNTEAFF . TRBJ1-1 . TRBV10-3
TGTGCCAGCAGCCGGGGTACAGGGGCTAACGGAAACACCATATATTTT CASSRGTGANGNTIYF TRBD1 TRBJ1-3 once TRBV5-5
TGTGCCAGCAGCTCGATAGATCCGGGCGAGCAGTACTTC CASSSIDPGEQYF . TRBJ2-7 . TRBV7-9
TGTGCCAGTCACCCGTCCGCAGGAATCAATCAGCCCCAGCATTTT CASHPSAGINQPQHF . TRBJ1-5 . TRBV19
TGTGCCAGCAGTGAACGGTCGGGAAATAATTCACCCCTCCACTTT CASSERSGNNSPLHF . TRBJ1-6 once TRBV6-1
TGTGCCAGCCAACAGGGGGCGCCTGGCACCGGGGAGCTGTTTTTT CASQQGAPGTGELFF TRBD1 TRBJ2-2 . TRBV6-1
TGTGCCAGCAGCTTTCAGGGGACCCACACTGAAGCTTTCTTT CASSFQGTHTEAFF . TRBJ1-1 . TRBV11-2
TGTGCCAGCAGCTTTTGGGACAGGGGGAATGGCTACACCTTC CASSFWDRGNGYTF TRBD1 TRBJ1-2 . TRBV5-4
TGTGCCAGCAGGGGAGGAGTGAGCAATCAGCCCCAGCATTTT CASRGGVSNQPQHF . TRBJ1-5 . TRBV6-5
TGTGCCAGCAGCTTCGACAGGGAGGATACGCAGTATTTT CASSFDREDTQYF TRBD1 TRBJ2-3 . TRBV7-9
TGTGCCAGCAGGGCTGGGGGGGAGGCGACAGATACGCAGTATTTT CASRAGGEATDTQYF TRBD2 TRBJ2-3 . TRBV11-3
TGTGCCTGGAGTGAAGAGGCCAATCAGCCCCAGCATTTT CAWSEEANQPQHF . TRBJ1-5 . TRBV30
TGCGCCAGCAGTGAGTGGGCGCGAACCGAGCCAGACACAGATACGCAGTATTTT CASSEWARTEPDTDTQYF . TRBJ2-3 . TRBV10-1
TGTGCCTCACAAGGGGGGAACACTGAAGCTTTCTTT CASQGGNTEAFF . TRBJ1-1 . TRBV10-3
TGTGCCTGGTGGCGGGGGGCGGGCAACGAGCAGTACTTC CAWWRGAGNEQYF TRBD2 TRBJ2-7 . TRBV30
TGTGCCAGCAGCCCGGGACTAGCAGGGTCCTACGAGCAGTACTTC CASSPGLAGSYEQYF TRBD2 TRBJ2-7 once TRBV7-9
TGCAGCGTTCAGGGAGGTGGAAACACCATATATTTT CSVQGGGNTIYF . TRBJ1-3 . TRBV29-1
TGTGCTAGTGGTTCTCTAGTAGGGGGCGGGCCCCAGCATTTT CASGSLVGGGPQHF TRBD1 TRBJ1-5 . TRBV12-5
TGTGCCAGCACCCTACATGGGACACTCCCCTACAATGAGCAGTTCTTC CASTLHGTLPYNEQFF . TRBJ2-1 once TRBV27